Listed below are T cell receptor beta chains from one sample, sequenced in a study of blood T cell repertoires in COVID-19. The table came from immunoSEQ multiplex PCR; TCRdb's copy has only in-frame clones and leaves some out. The repertoire holds fewer than 250,000 clones, about four fifths seen once, with about 2.5% in the top ten. Sequencing was carried out using peripheral blood. All receptors come from a woman between 40 and 55 years old with active or convalescent COVID-19. The CDR3 runs from the conserved cysteine through the conserved F or W. The D gene is left open where the match is weak. Not every row has a clone size; where given, it reads once, few, many or a size class.

TRBD1	TRBV5-1	TRBJ1-1	.	CASSLVRGPMNTEAFF	TGCGCCAGCAGCTTGGTCAGGGGGCCCATGAACACTGAAGCTTTCTTT
.	TRBV5-1	TRBJ2-3	.	CASSLGSGRGTTDTQYF	TGCGCCAGCAGCTTGGGATCTGGGAGGGGGACCACAGATACGCAGTATTTT
TRBD2	TRBV30	TRBJ2-5	few	CAWSRTSGRRVETQYF	TGTGCCTGGAGTCGGACTAGCGGGAGGCGTGTGGAGACCCAGTACTTC
TRBD1	TRBV20-1	TRBJ1-1	.	CSARQGGLAFF	TGCAGTGCTCGACAGGGTGGATTGGCTTTCTTT
.	TRBV12-5	TRBJ2-2	.	CASGFSGGYTGELFF	TGTGCTAGTGGTTTCTCAGGGGGGTACACCGGGGAGCTGTTTTTT
.	TRBV7-9	TRBJ1-1	.	CASSPGNLMNTEAFF	TGTGCCAGCAGCCCAGGGAACCTCATGAACACTGAAGCTTTCTTT
TRBD1	TRBV24-1	TRBJ1-1	.	CATSDPAQGAVEAFF	TGTGCCACCAGTGACCCAGCTCAGGGGGCAGTTGAAGCTTTCTTT
.	TRBV19	TRBJ1-5	.	CASSIDSGQPQHF	TGTGCCAGTAGTATAGATTCGGGACAGCCCCAGCATTTT
.	TRBV6-5	TRBJ2-7	.	CASSYSQRRPYEQYF	TGTGCCAGCAGTTACTCGCAGCGGAGACCCTACGAGCAGTACTTC
.	TRBV30	TRBJ1-5	.	CAWDSGPGNNQPQHF	TGTGCCTGGGATAGCGGGCCAGGGAACAATCAGCCCCAGCATTTT
TRBD1	TRBV7-3	TRBJ2-5	few	CASSLTGEETQYF	TGTGCCAGCAGCTTGACAGGGGAAGAGACCCAGTACTTC
.	TRBV24-1	TRBJ1-2	few	CATSDSGGGRRGYTF	TGTGCCACCAGTGACTCCGGCGGAGGGAGAAGAGGCTACACCTTC
TRBD1	TRBV9	TRBJ2-7	.	CASSVEGQGGEQYF	TGTGCCAGCAGCGTAGAGGGACAGGGTGGCGAGCAGTACTTC
.	TRBV4-1	TRBJ2-2	once	CASSRESGLNTGELFF	TGCGCCAGCAGCCGGGAGAGCGGCCTGAACACCGGGGAGCTGTTTTTT
.	TRBV4-2	TRBJ1-1	.	CASEWGRSNTEAFF	TGTGCCAGCGAGTGGGGCAGAAGTAACACTGAAGCTTTCTTT
.	TRBV7-9	TRBJ2-5	.	CASSQYRDQETQYF	TGTGCCAGCAGCCAATACAGGGACCAAGAGACCCAGTACTTC
.	TRBV11-3	TRBJ1-2	.	CASSSQDTDNYGYTF	TGTGCCAGCAGCTCACAAGACACGGATAACTATGGCTACACCTTC
TRBD1	TRBV30	TRBJ1-5	.	CAWGQGAGQPQHF	TGTGCCTGGGGACAGGGGGCCGGGCAGCCCCAGCATTTT
.	TRBV11-3	TRBJ1-1	.	CASSLVRGRGTEAFF	TGTGCCAGCAGCTTAGTACGGGGCAGGGGTACTGAAGCTTTCTTT
TRBD1	TRBV7-8	TRBJ1-1	.	CASRETGGWTEAFF	TGTGCCAGCAGGGAGACAGGGGGGTGGACTGAAGCTTTCTTT
.	TRBV6-5	TRBJ1-5	.	CASSSEPNQPQHF	TGTGCCAGCAGTTCAGAACCTAATCAGCCCCAGCATTTT
TRBD1	TRBV7-9	TRBJ2-2	.	CASSRTTTGSGPGELFF	TGTGCCAGCAGCCGGACCACGACAGGGTCGGGTCCCGGGGAGCTGTTTTTT
TRBD2	TRBV10-2	TRBJ2-7	.	CATAASGLYEQYF	TGCGCCACGGCGGCTAGCGGGCTCTACGAGCAGTACTTC
.	TRBV6-2/TRBV6-3	TRBJ1-5	.	CASSYRRRGVRNQPQHF	TGTGCCAGCAGTTACCGACGGAGGGGAGTTCGCAATCAGCCCCAGCATTTT
.	TRBV19	TRBJ1-2	once	CASMSEWGSGYTF	TGTGCCAGTATGAGCGAGTGGGGCAGTGGCTACACCTTC
TRBD1	TRBV12-3/TRBV12-4	TRBJ1-1	.	CASSLLDRFEAFF	TGTGCCAGCAGTCTCCTGGACAGGTTTGAAGCTTTCTTT
TRBD1	TRBV6-6	TRBJ1-1	.	CASDPQGMNTEAFF	TGTGCCAGCGATCCACAGGGGATGAACACTGAAGCTTTCTTT
TRBD1	TRBV25-1	TRBJ1-5	.	CASSGPTGVNQPQHF	TGTGCCAGCAGTGGCCCGACAGGGGTAAATCAGCCCCAGCATTTT
TRBD1	TRBV28	TRBJ2-1	.	CASSFGTGTYNEQFF	TGTGCCAGCAGTTTTGGGACAGGAACTTACAATGAGCAGTTCTTC
TRBD1	TRBV15	TRBJ1-3	few	CATSTGTGGNTIYF	TGTGCCACCAGCACCGGGACAGGAGGAAACACCATATATTTT
TRBD1	TRBV27	TRBJ2-7	few	CASSSSDRDHEQYF	TGTGCCAGCAGTTCCTCGGACAGGGACCACGAGCAGTACTTC
TRBD2	TRBV9	TRBJ2-1	once	CASSVSTSGGNEQFF	TGTGCCAGCAGCGTATCCACTAGCGGGGGGAATGAGCAGTTCTTC
TRBD1	TRBV28	TRBJ2-7	.	CASSTPGQGSPHQYF	TGTGCCAGCAGTACACCGGGACAGGGCTCACCCCATCAGTACTTC
TRBD2	TRBV7-9	TRBJ2-1	.	CASSLLAGGYNEQFF	TGTGCCAGCAGCTTACTAGCGGGAGGGTACAATGAGCAGTTCTTC
.	TRBV5-1	TRBJ1-4	.	CASSLASGNEKLFF	TGCGCCAGCAGCTTAGCGTCGGGTAATGAAAAACTGTTTTTT
.	TRBV28	TRBJ1-2	.	CASSWEGEGYGYTF	TGTGCCAGCAGTTGGGAGGGGGAAGGGTATGGCTACACCTTC
TRBD1	TRBV5-1	TRBJ1-4	.	CASSSITGTGDEKLFF	TGCGCCAGCAGCTCAATTACCGGGACAGGGGATGAAAAACTGTTTTTT
TRBD1	TRBV2	TRBJ1-2	.	CASSEQGADYGYTF	TGTGCCAGCAGTGAACAGGGGGCCGACTATGGCTACACCTTC